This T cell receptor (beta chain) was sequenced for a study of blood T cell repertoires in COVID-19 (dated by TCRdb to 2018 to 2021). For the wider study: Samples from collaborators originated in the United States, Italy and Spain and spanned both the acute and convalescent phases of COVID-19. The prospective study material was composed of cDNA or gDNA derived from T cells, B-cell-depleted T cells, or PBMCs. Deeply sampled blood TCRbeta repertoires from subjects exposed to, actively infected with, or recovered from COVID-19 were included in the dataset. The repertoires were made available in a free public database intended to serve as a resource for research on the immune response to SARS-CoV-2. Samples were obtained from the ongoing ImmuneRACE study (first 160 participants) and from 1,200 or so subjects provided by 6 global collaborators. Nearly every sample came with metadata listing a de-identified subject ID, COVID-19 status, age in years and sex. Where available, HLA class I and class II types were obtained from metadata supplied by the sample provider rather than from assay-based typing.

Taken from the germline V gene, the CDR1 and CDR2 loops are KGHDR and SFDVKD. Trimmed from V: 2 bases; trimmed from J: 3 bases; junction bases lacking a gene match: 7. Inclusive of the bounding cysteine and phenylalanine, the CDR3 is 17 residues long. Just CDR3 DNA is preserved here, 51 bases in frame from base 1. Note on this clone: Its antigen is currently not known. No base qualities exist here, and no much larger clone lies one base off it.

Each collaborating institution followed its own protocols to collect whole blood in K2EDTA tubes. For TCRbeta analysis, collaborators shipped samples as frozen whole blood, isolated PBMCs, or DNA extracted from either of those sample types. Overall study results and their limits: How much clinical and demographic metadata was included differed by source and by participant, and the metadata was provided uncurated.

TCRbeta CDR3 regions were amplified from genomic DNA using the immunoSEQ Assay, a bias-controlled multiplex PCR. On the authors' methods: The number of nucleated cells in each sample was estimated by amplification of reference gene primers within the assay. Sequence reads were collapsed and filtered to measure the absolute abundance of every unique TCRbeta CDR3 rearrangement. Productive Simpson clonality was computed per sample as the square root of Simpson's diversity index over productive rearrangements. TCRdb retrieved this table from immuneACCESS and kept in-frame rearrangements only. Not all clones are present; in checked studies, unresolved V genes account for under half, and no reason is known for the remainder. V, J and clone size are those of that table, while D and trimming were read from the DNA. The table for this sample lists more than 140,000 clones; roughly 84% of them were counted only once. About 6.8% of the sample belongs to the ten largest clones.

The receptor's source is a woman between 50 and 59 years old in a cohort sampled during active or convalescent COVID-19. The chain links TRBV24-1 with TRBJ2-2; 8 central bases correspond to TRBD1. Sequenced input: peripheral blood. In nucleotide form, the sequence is TGTGCCACCAGTGATTCCGGGCCAGGGGGCTACACCGGGGAGCTGTTTTTT. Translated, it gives CATSDSGPGGYTGELFF.